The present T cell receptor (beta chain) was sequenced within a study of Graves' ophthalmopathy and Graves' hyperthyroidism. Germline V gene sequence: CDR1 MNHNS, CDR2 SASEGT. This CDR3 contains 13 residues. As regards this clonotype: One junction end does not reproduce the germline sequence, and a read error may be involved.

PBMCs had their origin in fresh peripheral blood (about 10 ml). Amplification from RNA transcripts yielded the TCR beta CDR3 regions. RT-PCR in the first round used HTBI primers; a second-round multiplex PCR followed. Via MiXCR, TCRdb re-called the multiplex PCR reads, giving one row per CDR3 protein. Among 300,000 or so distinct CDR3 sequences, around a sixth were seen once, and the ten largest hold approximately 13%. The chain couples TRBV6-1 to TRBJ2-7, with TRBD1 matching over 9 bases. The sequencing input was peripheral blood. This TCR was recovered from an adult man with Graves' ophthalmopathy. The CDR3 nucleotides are TGTGCCAGCACGGGGACAGGGTCCTCCGAGCAGTACTTC. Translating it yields CASTGTGSSEQYF.